This TCR beta chain was found in a study of T cell changes during pregnancy in multiple sclerosis. The repertoire was sequenced with immunoSEQ multiplex PCR; TCRdb's copy has only in-frame clones and lacks some. The sample contains roughly 52,000 clones, approximately 92% of which appear only once. Germline V gene data show CDR1 as SNHLY and CDR2 as FYNNEI. CDR3 length: 15 residues. V was cut by 7 bases and J by 9 bases, with 19 bases left in between. Material: CD4+ T cells from peripheral blood mononuclear cells, obtained in the third trimester of pregnancy. The sequence was collected from a female donor with multiple sclerosis, enrolled in a pregnancy study. The J gene is TRBJ1-6, the V gene TRBV2; D gene ambiguous. The CDR3: CASTQVEGAASPLHF. CDR3 nucleotides: TGTGCCAGCACCCAAGTGGAGGGAGCTGCTTCACCCCTCCACTTT.